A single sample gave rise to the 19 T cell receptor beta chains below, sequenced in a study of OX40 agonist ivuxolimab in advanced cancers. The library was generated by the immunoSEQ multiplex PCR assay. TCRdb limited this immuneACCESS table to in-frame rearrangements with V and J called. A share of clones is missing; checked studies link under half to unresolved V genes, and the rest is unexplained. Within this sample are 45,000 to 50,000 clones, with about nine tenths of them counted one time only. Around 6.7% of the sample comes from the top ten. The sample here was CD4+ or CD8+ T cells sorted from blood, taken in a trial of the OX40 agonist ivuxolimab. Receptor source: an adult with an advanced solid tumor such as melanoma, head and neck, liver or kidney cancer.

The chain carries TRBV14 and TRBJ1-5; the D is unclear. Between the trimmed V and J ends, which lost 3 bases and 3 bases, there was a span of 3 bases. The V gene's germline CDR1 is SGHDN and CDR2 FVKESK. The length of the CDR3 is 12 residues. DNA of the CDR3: TGTGCCAGCAGCCAGTACAATCAGCCCCAGCATTTT. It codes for CASSQYNQPQHF.

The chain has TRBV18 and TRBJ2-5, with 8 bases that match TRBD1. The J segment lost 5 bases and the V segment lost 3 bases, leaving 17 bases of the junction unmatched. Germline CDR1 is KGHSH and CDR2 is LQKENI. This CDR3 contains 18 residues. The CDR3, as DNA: TGTGCCAGCTCACCGGGAACACCGCAGGCAGGGGGCGAGGAGACCCAGTACTTC. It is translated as CASSPGTPQAGGEETQYF.

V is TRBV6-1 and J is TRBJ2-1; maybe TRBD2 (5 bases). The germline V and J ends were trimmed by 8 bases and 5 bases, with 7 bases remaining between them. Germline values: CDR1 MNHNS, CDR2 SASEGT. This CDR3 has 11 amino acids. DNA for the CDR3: TGTGCCAGCGTGGAGGACAATGAGCAGTTCTTC. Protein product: CASVEDNEQFF.

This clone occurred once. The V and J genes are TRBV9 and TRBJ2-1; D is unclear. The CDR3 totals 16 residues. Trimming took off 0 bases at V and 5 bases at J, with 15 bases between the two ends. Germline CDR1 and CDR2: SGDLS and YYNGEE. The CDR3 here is CASSVDWLPPNNEQFF. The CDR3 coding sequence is TGTGCCAGCAGCGTAGACTGGCTACCTCCTAACAATGAGCAGTTCTTC.

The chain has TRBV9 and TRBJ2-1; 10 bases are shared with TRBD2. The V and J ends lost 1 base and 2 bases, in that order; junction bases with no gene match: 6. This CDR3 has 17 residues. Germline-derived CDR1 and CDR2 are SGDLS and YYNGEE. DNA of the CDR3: TGTGCCAGCAGCGTACACATAGCGGGGGGTCCCTACAATGAGCAGTTCTTC. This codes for CASSVHIAGGPYNEQFF.

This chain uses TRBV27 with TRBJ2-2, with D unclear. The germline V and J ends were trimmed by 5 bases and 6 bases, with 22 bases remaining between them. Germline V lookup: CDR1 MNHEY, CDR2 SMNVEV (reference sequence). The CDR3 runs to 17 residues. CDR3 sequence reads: CASSRLKRLFGAGELFF. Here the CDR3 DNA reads TGTGCCAGCAGTAGACTGAAGAGGCTGTTCGGAGCCGGGGAGCTGTTTTTT.

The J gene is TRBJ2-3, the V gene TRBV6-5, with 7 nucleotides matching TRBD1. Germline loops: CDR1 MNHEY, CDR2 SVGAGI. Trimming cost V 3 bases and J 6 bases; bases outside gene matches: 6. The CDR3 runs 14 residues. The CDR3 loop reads CASSYTQGWDTQYF. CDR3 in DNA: TGTGCCAGCAGTTATACACAGGGGTGGGATACGCAGTATTTT.

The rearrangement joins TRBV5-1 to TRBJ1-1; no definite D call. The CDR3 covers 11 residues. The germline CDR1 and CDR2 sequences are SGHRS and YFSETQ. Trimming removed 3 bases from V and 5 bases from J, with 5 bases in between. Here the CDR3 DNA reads TGCGCCAGCAGCTGGGGAACTGAAGCTTTCTTT. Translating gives CASSWGTEAFF.

CDR3 protein: CASSPRKAGEHRSANEQFF. The CDR3 nucleotides read TGTGCCAGCAGCCCACGAAAGGCGGGGGAACATAGATCGGCGAATGAGCAGTTCTTC. The chain uses TRBV7-9 and TRBJ2-1; 7 nucleotides align to TRBD2. Trimming cost V 5 bases and J 7 bases; bases outside gene matches: 23. From germline, CDR1 is SEHNR and CDR2 FQNEAQ (reference sequence). The CDR3 sequence is 19 residues long.

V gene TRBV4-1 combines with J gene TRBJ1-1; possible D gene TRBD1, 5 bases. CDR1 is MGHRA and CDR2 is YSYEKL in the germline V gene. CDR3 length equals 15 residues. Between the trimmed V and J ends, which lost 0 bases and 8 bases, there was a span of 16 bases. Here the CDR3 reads CASSQDYGTLGEAFF. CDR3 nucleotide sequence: TGCGCCAGCAGCCAAGATTATGGGACCCTAGGGGAAGCTTTCTTT.

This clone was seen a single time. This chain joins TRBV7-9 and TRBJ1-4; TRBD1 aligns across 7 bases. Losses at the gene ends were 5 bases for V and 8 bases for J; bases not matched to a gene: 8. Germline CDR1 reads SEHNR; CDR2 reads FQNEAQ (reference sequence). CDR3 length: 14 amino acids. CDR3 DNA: TGTGCCAGCAGCCAAGGGGGCGCCAGGGAAAAACTGTTTTTT. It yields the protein CASSQGGAREKLFF. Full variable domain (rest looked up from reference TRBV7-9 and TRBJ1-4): DTGVSQNPRHKITKRGQNVTFRCDPISEHNRLYWYRQTLGQGPEFLTYFQNEAQLEKSRLLSDRFSAERPKGSFSTLEIQRTEQGDSAMYLCASSQGGAREKLFFGSGTQLSVL.

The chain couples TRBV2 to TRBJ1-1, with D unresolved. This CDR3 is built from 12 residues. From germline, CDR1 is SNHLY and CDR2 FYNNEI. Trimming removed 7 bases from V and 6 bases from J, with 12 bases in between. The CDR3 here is CASNEERAEAFF. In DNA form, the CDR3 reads TGTGCCAGCAACGAGGAACGGGCTGAAGCTTTCTTT. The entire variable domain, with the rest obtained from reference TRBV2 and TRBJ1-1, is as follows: EPEVTQTPSHQVTQMGQEVILRCVPISNHLYFYWYRQILGQKVEFLVSFYNNEISEKSEIFDDQFSVERPDGSNFTLKIRSTKLEDSAMYFCASNEERAEAFFGQGTRLTVV.

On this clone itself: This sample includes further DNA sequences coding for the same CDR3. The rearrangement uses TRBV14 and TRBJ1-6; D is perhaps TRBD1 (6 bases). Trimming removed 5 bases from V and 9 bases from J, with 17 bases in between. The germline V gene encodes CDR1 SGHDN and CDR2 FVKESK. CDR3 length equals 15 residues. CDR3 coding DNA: TGTGCCAGCAGCTTTGGGAGAGGGGGGGGTTCACCCCTCCACTTT. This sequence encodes CASSFGRGGGSPLHF.

The CDR3 here is CASSYAENTEAFF. In DNA, the CDR3 is TGTGCCAGCAGTTACGCAGAGAACACTGAAGCTTTCTTT. The V call is TRBV6-5, the J call TRBJ1-1, with D hard to call. This CDR3 contains 13 residues. Germline CDR1 reads MNHEY; CDR2 reads SVGAGI. Trimming shortened V by 2 bases and J by 1 base, and 5 bases separated the two germline ends.

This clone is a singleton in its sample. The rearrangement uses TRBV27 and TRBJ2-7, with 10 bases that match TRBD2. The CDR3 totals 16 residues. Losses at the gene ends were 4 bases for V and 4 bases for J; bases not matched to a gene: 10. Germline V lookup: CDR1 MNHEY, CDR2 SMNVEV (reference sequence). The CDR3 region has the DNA TGTGCCAGCAGTTCAGCGGGGGGGCGGAGGGGTTACGAGCAGTACGTC. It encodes CASSSAGGRRGYEQYV.

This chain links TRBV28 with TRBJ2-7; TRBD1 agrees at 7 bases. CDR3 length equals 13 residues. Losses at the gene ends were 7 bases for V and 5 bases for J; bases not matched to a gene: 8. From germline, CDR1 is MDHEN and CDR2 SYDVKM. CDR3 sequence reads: CASTAEGGNEQYV. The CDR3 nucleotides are TGTGCCAGCACCGCGGAAGGGGGCAACGAGCAGTACGTC.

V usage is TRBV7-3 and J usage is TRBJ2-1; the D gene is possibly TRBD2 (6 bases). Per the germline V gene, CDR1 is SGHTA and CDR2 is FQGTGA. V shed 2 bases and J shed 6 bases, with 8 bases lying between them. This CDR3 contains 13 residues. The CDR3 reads CASSLGTSNEQFF. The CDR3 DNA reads TGTGCCAGCAGCTTAGGGACTTCCAATGAGCAGTTCTTC.

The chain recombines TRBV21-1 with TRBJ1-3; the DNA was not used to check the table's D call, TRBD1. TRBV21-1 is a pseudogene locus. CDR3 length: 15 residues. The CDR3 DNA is TGTGCCAGCAGCAAGGCTGTCACCTCTGGAAACACCATATATTTT. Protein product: CASSKAVTSGNTIYF.

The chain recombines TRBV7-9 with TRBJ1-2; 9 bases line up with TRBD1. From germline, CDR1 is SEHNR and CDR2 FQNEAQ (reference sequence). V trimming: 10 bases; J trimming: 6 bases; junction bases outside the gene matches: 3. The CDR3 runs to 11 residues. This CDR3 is CATRTGDGYTF. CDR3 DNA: TGTGCCACCAGGACAGGGGATGGCTACACCTTC.